This T cell receptor (beta chain) was identified during a study of a mutant IDH1 vaccine in newly diagnosed glioma. The study's findings and limits: Overall, around 94% of patients had vaccine-induced immune responses.

Germline V gives CDR1 MNHEY, CDR2 SVGAGI. The CDR3 runs 15 residues. V shed 0 bases and J shed 0 bases, with 9 bases lying between them. Time point given: week 11, during vaccination. The content of each vaccine dose was 300 ug of mutant IDH1 20-mer peptide, and topical imiquimod accompanied it. The astrocytomas were IDH1-mutant, ATRX-negative, and WHO grade 3 or 4. Details on this clone: The antigen is unknown.

Libraries were prepared by immunoSEQ multiplex PCR; TCRdb keeps only in-frame clonotypes and omits some of them. The sample records some 120,000 clones, roughly 77% being singletons. The material sequenced was PBMCs, taken from a glioma patient whose treatment included an IDH1 peptide vaccine. The clonotype was recovered from a man aged 40-49 years with glioma. The V and J genes are TRBV6-5 and TRBJ2-7; D not certain. The CDR3, as DNA: TGTGCCAGCAGTTACTCAAGTGTGAGCTCCTACGAGCAGTACTTC. This gives the protein CASSYSSVSSYEQYF.